This T cell receptor (beta chain) was sequenced in a study of Ad26.COV2.S vaccination and SARS-CoV-2 variants. Study-wide context: Participant was drawn from the COV1001 Ad26.COV2.S trial arm.

Broader study findings: Post-vaccination spike-specific CD8+ and CD4+ T cell responses reportedly had substantial breadth.

The table came from immunoSEQ multiplex PCR; TCRdb's copy has only in-frame clones and leaves some out. The sample contains more than 300,000 clones, approximately 86% of which appear only once. The treatment was: approximately 18 received Ad26.COV2.S at low or high dose, single or two shots; five or six received placebo; per-sample allocation not given. Samples analyzed were those drawn on day 63 after the first vaccine or placebo injection. This clone has a handful of counts. As yet, its antigen is unknown. V shed 4 bases and J shed 0 bases, with 13 bases lying between them. Germline CDR1 is SGHNT and CDR2 is YYREEE (reference sequence). The CDR3 totals 16 residues.

This clonotype originated in a person aged 18 to 65 who received the Ad26.COV2.S COVID-19 vaccine or a placebo. The sample was peripheral blood, taken in a trial of Ad26.COV2.S vaccine versus placebo. The chain uses TRBV5-4 and TRBJ2-2; the D gene is possibly TRBD1 (6 bases). CDR3 in DNA: TGTGCCAGCAGCCCTGAGGGGGTCGCGAACACCGGGGAGCTGTTTTTT. This codes for CASSPEGVANTGELFF.